These 18 T cell receptor beta chains were all obtained from the same sample, sequenced in a study of blood T cell repertoires in COVID-19 (dated by TCRdb to 2020 to 2021). Libraries came from the immunoSEQ multiplex PCR assay. TCRdb re-hosts the immuneACCESS table, in-frame sequences only. Its copies lack some clones; in the studies checked, an unresolved V gene accounts for under half of them, and the cause for the rest is not known. The sample table contains more than 200,000 clones; only one count was recorded for about 88% of them. Under 2% of the sample is taken by the ten largest. What was sequenced was PBMCs or T cells enriched from blood (not recorded which). The receptor set was obtained from a woman between 50 and 59 years old who had recovered from COVID-19.

The rearrangement uses TRBV25-1 and TRBJ2-5, with 8 positions matching TRBD1. The germline V gene encodes CDR1 MGHDK and CDR2 SYGVNS. The CDR3 runs 15 residues. V was clipped by 6 bases and J by 1 base; unmatched bases: 7. CDR3 in DNA: TGTGCCAGCAGCCCCGGGACAGGAGTCCAAGAGACCCAGTACTTC. This encodes CASSPGTGVQETQYF.

This chain connects TRBV5-1 to TRBJ2-3; 8 positions match TRBD2. After removal of 5 bases from V and 3 bases from J, the junction contained 8 bases not matched to a gene. The CDR3 runs to 15 residues. Germline V CDR1 and CDR2: SGHRS, YFSETQ. This CDR3 is CASSGGRKQTDTQYF. The CDR3, as DNA: TGCGCCAGCAGTGGCGGGAGGAAGCAGACAGATACGCAGTATTTT.

The chain recombines TRBV7-9 with TRBJ2-7, with a tentative D call TRBD1 (6 bases). From germline, CDR1 is SEHNR and CDR2 FQNEAQ (reference sequence). The ends were cut back, 4 bases at V and 4 bases at J, with 20 bases in the middle. This CDR3 spans 16 amino acids. The CDR3 is CASSSASGTRDYEQYF. The CDR3 DNA follows: TGTGCCAGCAGCTCAGCATCCGGGACAAGAGATTACGAGCAGTACTTC.

This rearrangement joins TRBV14 to TRBJ2-1; 7 bases match TRBD2. After removal of 4 bases from V and 5 bases from J, the junction contained 5 bases not matched to a gene. CDR3 size: 14 residues. CDR1 and CDR2 (germline): SGHDN, FVKESK. CDR3 region: CASSPGTTNNEQFF. The CDR3 DNA sequence: TGTGCCAGCAGCCCCGGGACTACCAACAATGAGCAGTTCTTC.

V usage is TRBV7-2 and J usage is TRBJ1-1, with TRBD1 as a possible D gene (5 bases). In germline, CDR1 is SGHTA, CDR2 FQGNSA. The CDR3 has 16 amino acids. V shed 0 bases and J shed 4 bases, with 15 bases lying between them. The CDR3 coding sequence is TGTGCCAGCAGCTTAGCGGGGCCACCATCCAGCACTGAAGCTTTCTTT. The encoded protein is CASSLAGPPSSTEAFF.

The chain recombines TRBV5-8 with TRBJ2-1, with 11 bases that match TRBD2. Germline V CDR1 and CDR2: SGHTS, YDEGEE. The J segment lost 12 bases and the V segment lost 2 bases, leaving 10 bases of the junction unmatched. This CDR3 is 15 amino acids long. The CDR3: CASSFSKLAGAWQFF. The CDR3 DNA sequence: TGTGCCAGCAGCTTTTCGAAACTAGCGGGAGCCTGGCAGTTCTTC.

The rearrangement links TRBV10-3 to TRBJ1-2; 7 bases map to TRBD1. CDR1 and CDR2 from the germline V gene are ENHRY and SYGVKD. J was trimmed by 4 bases and V by 6 bases; bases with no gene match: 8. This CDR3 has 14 residues. The CDR3 is CAISRQGEIYGYTF. CDR3 bases: TGTGCCATCAGCCGTCAGGGGGAAATCTATGGCTACACCTTC.

The chain combines TRBV2 with TRBJ2-7, with TRBD2 matching over 8 bases. Germline-derived CDR1 and CDR2 are SNHLY and FYNNEI. The CDR3 sequence is 14 residues long. V lost 6 bases to trimming and J lost 7 bases; unmatched junction nucleotides: 11. The CDR3 spells CASRESGTRIEQYF. CDR3 coding DNA: TGTGCCAGCAGAGAGTCCGGGACTAGGATTGAGCAGTACTTC.

The chain uses TRBV14 and TRBJ1-2, with no clear D. Trimming removed 1 base from V and 2 bases from J, with 14 bases in between. This CDR3 has 16 amino acids. CDR1 is SGHDN, CDR2 FVKESK, per germline. Here the CDR3 DNA reads TGTGCCAGCAGCCAAGGAGGCAGACTTACAAACTATGGCTACACCTTC. It is translated as CASSQGGRLTNYGYTF. Full variable domain (rest looked up from reference TRBV14 and TRBJ1-2): EAGVTQFPSHSVIEKGQTVTLRCDPISGHDNLYWYRRVMGKEIKFLLHFVKESKQDESGMPNNRFLAERTGGTYSTLKVQPAELEDSGVYFCASSQGGRLTNYGYTFGSGTRLTVV.

The chain has TRBV3-1 (or the pseudogene TRBV3-2) and TRBJ2-6, with TRBD2 as a possible D gene (6 bases). The V gene lost 0 bases and the J gene lost 0 bases, with 9 bases spanning the gap. The germline V gene encodes CDR1 LGHDT and CDR2 YNNKEL (reference sequence). The CDR3 contains 17 residues. CDR3 DNA: TGTGCCAGCAGCCAAGATGCGGGGAGCTCTGGGGCCAACGTCCTGACTTTC. Translation: CASSQDAGSSGANVLTF.

Only a few counts were recorded for this clone. The V and J genes are TRBV9 and TRBJ1-2; D remains ambiguous. The CDR3 runs 15 residues. Trimming took 2 bases from V and 3 from J, leaving 14 bases between them. Germline CDR1 is SGDLS and CDR2 is YYNGEE. CDR3 sequence reads: CASSVGEEPDYGYTF. The CDR3 region has the DNA TGTGCCAGCAGCGTCGGAGAGGAACCCGACTATGGCTACACCTTC.

The chain is built from TRBV5-1 and TRBJ1-4; 8 bases agree with TRBD1. The V gene end was trimmed by 7 bases and the J gene end by 7 bases; junction bases not matched to a gene: 9. The CDR3 loop spans 14 amino acids. CDR1 is SGHRS, CDR2 YFSETQ, per germline. The chain's CDR3 is CASGMGTGGEKLFF. The CDR3 nucleotides are TGCGCCAGCGGTATGGGGACAGGCGGTGAAAAACTGTTTTTT.

The chain uses TRBV5-1 and TRBJ2-2, with TRBD2 matching over 8 bases. The length of the CDR3 is 18 residues. Per the germline V gene, CDR1 is SGHRS and CDR2 is YFSETQ. V dropped 3 bases and J dropped 5; count of bases not matched to a gene: 15. CDR3 region: CASSSAPLAGGRTGELFF. CDR3 DNA: TGCGCCAGCAGCTCCGCCCCACTCGCGGGAGGTCGAACCGGGGAGCTGTTTTTT.

This clone was seen only a few times. The V and J genes are TRBV7-8 and TRBJ1-1, with D tentatively TRBD1 (5 bases). The CDR3 length is 13 residues. Germline loops: CDR1 SGHVS, CDR2 FQNEAQ. Trimming took 4 bases from V and 6 from J, leaving 12 bases between them. The CDR3 DNA sequence: TGTGCCAGCAGCTCCCATGGGGGGGCTGAAGCTTTCTTT. This sequence encodes CASSSHGGAEAFF.

This clone was detected only once. The rearrangement uses TRBV27 and TRBJ2-5, with D possibly TRBD1 on 5 matching bases. Germline V CDR1 and CDR2: MNHEY, SMNVEV (reference sequence). The CDR3 contains 12 residues. V was shortened by 10 bases and J by 1 base, with 10 bases between the two germline ends. The CDR3 loop is CAIGHSQETQYF. The CDR3 coding sequence is TGTGCCATCGGACACTCCCAAGAGACCCAGTACTTC.

In DNA form, the CDR3 reads TGTGCCTGGAGTGCCGGGACAGGGCTTACTGAAGCTTTCTTT. It codes for CAWSAGTGLTEAFF. V and J are TRBV30 and TRBJ1-1, with TRBD1 matching 9 bases. With 1 base clipped from V and 5 bases from J, the junction kept 5 bases outside the gene matches. Looked up from germline, CDR1 is GTSNPN and CDR2 is SVGIG (reference sequence). The CDR3 length is 14 residues.

The chain links TRBV7-2 to TRBJ2-7, with D unclear. Germline V gene sequence: CDR1 SGHTA, CDR2 FQGNSA. The CDR3 consists of 12 residues. Trimming left V 6 bases short and J 1 base short, with 7 bases between. CDR3 region: CASRSLSYEQYF. CDR3 nucleotide sequence: TGTGCCAGCAGGTCCCTTTCCTACGAGCAGTACTTC.

J is TRBJ2-1 and V is TRBV27; TRBD1 matches at 11 bases. CDR3 length equals 17 residues. Per the germline V gene, CDR1 is MNHEY and CDR2 is SMNVEV (reference sequence). V lost 0 bases, J lost 3 bases, and 4 bases stayed unmatched. The DNA of the CDR3 is TGTGCCAGCAGTTTATCGGGGGGGACAGGGGGCTACAATGAGCAGTTCTTC. It encodes CASSLSGGTGGYNEQFF.